The 5 T cell receptor beta chains given below trace back to one sample, sequenced in a study of T cell repertoires in cytomegalovirus infection. No cognate antigen is known for these TCRs. MiXCR, run by TCRdb on the reads, gives a single entry per CDR3 protein. This repertoire shows 54,000 or so distinct CDR3 sequences, 33% found once; its top ten account for just under 70%. Specimen: PBMCs, sequenced either directly or after in vitro stimulation (not recorded which). The receptor set was obtained from a human donor in good health (CMV status not recorded). Some clones in this sample may be carry-over from other donors' samples.

This clonotype was seen only a few times. This chain connects TRBV12-3 or TRBV12-4 to TRBJ1-6; no clear D gene. Trimming took 2 bases from V and 5 from J, leaving 10 bases between them. There are 15 residues in the CDR3. The CDR3 loop reads CASSLLAGDNSPLHF. As DNA, the CDR3 is TGTGCCAGCAGTTTACTGGCAGGTGATAATTCACCCCTCCACTTT.

The chain has TRBV7-8 and TRBJ1-5; possible D gene TRBD1, 6 bases. Germline lookup yields CDR1 SGHVS and CDR2 FQNEAQ. The length of the CDR3 is 15 residues. V was pared by 5 bases and J by 7 bases, with 18 bases between. This CDR3 is CASSPAPQGGQPQHF. CDR3 DNA: TGTGCCAGCAGCCCCGCCCCACAGGGCGGCCAGCCCCAGCATTTT.

This clonotype has a handful of counts. The genes are TRBV20-1 and TRBJ2-3; D is possibly TRBD1 (5 bases). CDR1 and CDR2 from the germline V gene are DFQATT and SNEGSKA (reference sequence). Trimming left V 8 bases short and J 6 bases short, with 12 bases between. The CDR3 extends over 11 amino acids. CDR3 protein: CSLPAGDTQYF. DNA for the CDR3: TGCAGTTTGCCCGCAGGGGATACGCAGTATTTT.

This clonotype was picked up a small number of times. This chain connects TRBV2 to TRBJ1-1; 8 bases line up with TRBD1. The CDR3 runs 18 residues. Germline V CDR1 and CDR2: SNHLY, FYNNEI. J was trimmed by 2 bases and V by 5 bases; bases with no gene match: 16. The CDR3: CASSFTGTGSLLNTEAFF. For the CDR3, the DNA is TGTGCCAGCAGTTTTACCGGGACAGGATCACTACTCAACACTGAAGCTTTCTTT.

The sample holds a few counts of this clonotype. The genes are TRBV19 and TRBJ2-7; D might be TRBD1 (5 bases). Germline CDR1 is LNHDA and CDR2 is SQIVND (reference sequence). Between the trimmed V and J ends, which lost 9 bases and 1 base, there was a span of 16 bases. The CDR3 has 14 amino acids. The CDR3 DNA sequence: TGTGCCAGCAAAACAGGAATTGGATCCTACGAGCAGTACTTC. This codes for CASKTGIGSYEQYF.